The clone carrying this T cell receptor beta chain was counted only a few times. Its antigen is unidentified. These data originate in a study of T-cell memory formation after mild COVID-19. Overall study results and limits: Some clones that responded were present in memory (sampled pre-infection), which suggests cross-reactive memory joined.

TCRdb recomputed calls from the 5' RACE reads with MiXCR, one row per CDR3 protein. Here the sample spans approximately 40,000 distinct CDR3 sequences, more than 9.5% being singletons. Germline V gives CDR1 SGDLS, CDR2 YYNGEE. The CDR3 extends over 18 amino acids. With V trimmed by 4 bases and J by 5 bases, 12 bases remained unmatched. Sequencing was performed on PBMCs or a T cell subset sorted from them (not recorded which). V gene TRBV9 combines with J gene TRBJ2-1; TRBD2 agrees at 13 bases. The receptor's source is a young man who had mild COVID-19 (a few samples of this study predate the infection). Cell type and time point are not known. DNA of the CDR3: TGTGCCAGCAGCAAAACTAGCGGGGGGGTCTCGGGGAACAATGAGCAGTTCTTC. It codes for CASSKTSGGVSGNNEQFF.